These 12 T cell receptor beta chains originate from one sample sequenced in a study of blood T cells in healthy people across ages. It was with a sample-barcoded 5' primer and a J-beta primer mix that a second PCR of roughly 6 to 12 cycles was run. TCRdb reprocessed the 5' RACE reads with MiXCR, giving one entry per CDR3 protein. In the table there are hundreds of thousands of distinct CDR3 sequences, 48% of which are singletons. The sample comprised blood. Every receptor here comes from a man younger than 45 in good health.

This clonotype came up a few times. The V gene is TRBV7-9, the J gene TRBJ1-1, with D unresolved. The CDR3 is 15 residues long. The V gene's germline CDR1 is SEHNR and CDR2 FQNEAQ (reference sequence). V gave up 4 bases and J gave up 3 bases, with 15 bases separating them. DNA of the CDR3: TGTGCCAGCAGCTCCGCCCATGGGTGGTACACTGAAGCTTTCTTT. Its translation is CASSSAHGWYTEAFF. The variable domain in full, with the rest retrieved from reference TRBV7-9 and TRBJ1-1, is DTGVSQNPRHKITKRGQNVTFRCDPISEHNRLYWYRQTLGQGPEFLTYFQNEAQLEKSRLLSDRFSAERPKGSFSTLEIQRTEQGDSAMYLCASSSAHGWYTEAFFGQGTRLTVV.

The chain links TRBV4-2 to TRBJ1-5, with 7 positions matching TRBD1. V lost 1 base, J lost 5 bases, and 17 bases stayed unmatched. Germline V gene lookup returns CDR1 LGHNA and CDR2 YNFKEQ. The CDR3 runs 19 residues. The CDR3: CASSQVRQGEVRFDQPQHF. CDR3 DNA: TGTGCCAGCAGCCAAGTGCGACAGGGTGAGGTTCGGTTTGATCAGCCCCAGCATTTT.

The chain uses TRBV6-6 and TRBJ2-7; 9 nucleotides agree with TRBD1. Trimming removed 1 base from V and 5 bases from J; junction bases left unmatched: 6. The CDR3 is 15 amino acids. Germline CDR1 is MNHNY and CDR2 is SVGAGI (reference sequence). The CDR3 loop reads CASSYYRDRVDEQYF. The CDR3 nucleotides are TGTGCCAGCAGTTACTACCGGGACAGGGTAGACGAGCAGTACTTC.

A few counts support this clonotype. The chain employs TRBV24-1 and TRBJ2-3; D is uncertain. The CDR3 consists of 13 residues. V was cut by 4 bases and J by 0 bases, with 4 bases left in between. In germline, CDR1 is KGHDR, CDR2 SFDVKD. CDR3 protein: CATSDGSTDTQYF. Here the CDR3 DNA reads TGTGCCACCAGTGACGGTAGCACAGATACGCAGTATTTT.

The chain recombines TRBV7-2 with TRBJ2-3; 9 bases align to TRBD2. The junction had 16 bases not matched to a gene; V was cut back by 2 bases and J by 4 bases. The CDR3 runs 19 residues. CDR1 and CDR2 from the germline V gene are SGHTA and FQGNSA. This chain's CDR3 is CASSLFPRSAGGPPDTQYF. The CDR3 nucleotides read TGTGCCAGCAGCTTATTTCCCCGATCCGCGGGGGGGCCCCCAGATACGCAGTATTTT.

V is TRBV28 and J is TRBJ1-4; 7 positions match TRBD1. This CDR3 contains 17 residues. With 3 bases clipped from V and 8 bases from J, the junction kept 15 bases outside the gene matches. Looked up from germline, CDR1 is MDHEN and CDR2 is SYDVKM. The CDR3 bases are TGTGCCAGCAGTTTCCCAACACAGGGGCCTCTCCCCGAAAAACTGTTTTTT. Residues: CASSFPTQGPLPEKLFF.

This chain joins TRBV4-1 and TRBJ2-1; 14 nucleotides line up with TRBD2. The germline V gene has CDR1 MGHRA and CDR2 YSYEKL. The CDR3 loop spans 17 amino acids. V was pared by 1 base and J by 8 bases, with 7 bases of the junction left unmatched. The CDR3 nucleotides read TGCGCCAGCAGCCAAGGACTAGCGGGGGGGAGTATCGATGAGCAGTTCTTC. Translation gives CASSQGLAGGSIDEQFF.

This clonotype was picked up a small number of times. V gene TRBV20-1 combines with J gene TRBJ2-6, with a possible D match to TRBD2 (6 bases). V was pared by 0 bases and J by 4 bases, with 13 bases between. The CDR3 totals 16 residues. Germline V CDR1 and CDR2: DFQATT, SNEGSKA (reference sequence). CDR3 bases: TGCAGTGCTAGAGATCCGAGGAGGGCCGGGGCCAACGTCCTGACTTTC. Residues: CSARDPRRAGANVLTF.

In this sample, this clonotype turned up a few times. The V call is TRBV24-1, the J call TRBJ2-1; D could derive from TRBD1 or TRBD2 (5 bases each). CDR1 is KGHDR and CDR2 is SFDVKD in the germline V gene. The CDR3 consists of 13 residues. The V end was cut by 4 bases, the J end by 6 bases, with 9 bases between. The CDR3 bases are TGTGCCACCAGTGAACCGAGGGGCAATGAGCAGTTCTTC. This sequence encodes CATSEPRGNEQFF.

V gene TRBV27 combines with J gene TRBJ2-1; tentative D call: TRBD2 (5 bases). The CDR3 runs 15 residues. Germline CDR1 reads MNHEY; CDR2 reads SMNVEV (reference sequence). Trimming took off 5 bases at V and 0 bases at J, with 11 bases between the two ends. Here the CDR3 DNA reads TGTGCCAGCAGTCCTAGCCGGAGCTCCTACAATGAGCAGTTCTTC. This translates into CASSPSRSSYNEQFF.

The CDR3 DNA follows: TGTGCCAGTCGCCGGTCCGGGACAGGGGTTTACAATGAGCAGTTCTTC. It specifies CASRRSGTGVYNEQFF. The rearrangement uses TRBV19 and TRBJ2-1; the match to TRBD1 covers 10 bases. Germline V gives CDR1 LNHDA, CDR2 SQIVND (reference sequence). V lost 8 bases and J lost 4; bases outside the gene matches: 11. This CDR3 spans 16 amino acids.

This clonotype was found a few times. This chain joins TRBV28 and TRBJ2-5, with TRBD1 matching over 9 bases. Matching the DNA end better, TRBJ2-7 makes the J call doubtful. The CDR3 spans 15 residues. Germline V gives CDR1 MDHEN, CDR2 SYDVKM. CDR3 amino acids: CASSLPGTGINEQYF. For the CDR3, the DNA is TGTGCCAGCAGTCTACCCGGGACAGGGATCAACGAGCAGTACTTC.